The 16 T cell receptor beta chains listed next were all sequenced from one sample in a study of a mutant IDH1 vaccine in newly diagnosed glioma. Time point: week 47, end of study. Doses comprised 300 ug of mutant IDH1 20-mer peptide each, plus topical imiquimod. Repertoires were generated with immunoSEQ multiplex PCR, while TCRdb's copy carries only in-frame clones and drops some. In the table there are about 94,000 clones, about 90% of which are singletons. Their antigen targets remain unknown. Sample: PBMCs, taken from a glioma patient whose treatment included an IDH1 peptide vaccine. These receptors were taken from a woman in her forties or fifties with glioma.

The genes are TRBV29-1 and TRBJ2-3, with TRBD1 as a possible D gene (5 bases). Germline V lookup: CDR1 SQVTM, CDR2 ANQGSEA. V shed 1 base and J shed 3 bases, with 11 bases lying between them. CDR3 length: 14 residues. This CDR3 is CSVEGGLRTDTQYF. The CDR3 nucleotides read TGCAGCGTTGAAGGGGGCTTGAGGACAGATACGCAGTATTTT.

The CDR3 loop reads CASSLTEGGYTF. The DNA for the CDR3 is TGTGCCAGCAGCTTAACTGAGGGTGGCTACACCTTC. This rearrangement joins TRBV7-9 to TRBJ1-2; D gene uncertain. V lost 2 bases, J lost 7 bases, and 8 bases lay in between. CDR1 is SEHNR, CDR2 FQNEAQ, per germline (reference sequence). There are 12 residues in the CDR3.

This rearrangement joins TRBV19 to TRBJ2-7; a possible D gene is TRBD1 (6 bases). Trimming stripped 7 bases from V and 5 bases from J, with 6 bases between. Germline V gene data show CDR1 as LNHDA and CDR2 as SQIVND (reference sequence). The CDR3 runs to 10 residues. CDR3 sequence reads: CASNRDEQYF. CDR3 nucleotide sequence: TGTGCCAGTAACAGGGACGAGCAGTACTTC.

This chain connects TRBV7-9 to TRBJ2-3; perhaps TRBD1 as D (5 bases). The CDR3 covers 14 residues. CDR1 and CDR2 (germline): SEHNR, FQNEAQ (reference sequence). V lost 1 base and J 6 bases, leaving 11 bases between the germline ends. CDR3 residues: CASSLEGPRDTQYF. The CDR3 DNA is TGTGCCAGCAGCTTAGAGGGGCCGAGGGATACGCAGTATTTT.

This chain uses TRBV6-1 with TRBJ2-7; 8 bases align to TRBD1. V lost 1 base, J lost 1 base, and 0 bases stayed unmatched. The CDR3 contains 14 residues. Germline lookup yields CDR1 MNHNS and CDR2 SASEGT. As DNA, the CDR3 is TGTGCCAGCAGTGAAGGGGACAGGTCCTACGAGCAGTACTTC. Encoded protein: CASSEGDRSYEQYF.

The V gene is TRBV6-4, the J gene TRBJ2-3; TRBD1 matches at 9 bases. CDR1 is MRHNA, CDR2 SNTAGT, per germline. This CDR3 is 13 amino acids long. J lost 5 bases, V lost 10 bases, and 7 bases had no gene match. The CDR3 protein is CATRTGEGDTQYF. The DNA for the CDR3 is TGTGCCACCAGGACAGGGGAGGGAGATACGCAGTATTTT.

This rearrangement joins TRBV28 to TRBJ1-2, with D possibly being TRBD1 (5 bases). This CDR3 has 16 amino acids. The germline V gene has CDR1 MDHEN and CDR2 SYDVKM. V gave up 3 bases and J gave up 4 bases, with 18 bases separating them. CDR3 region: CASSFRVRGRGYGYTF. CDR3 in DNA: TGTGCCAGCAGTTTTAGGGTGAGGGGAAGGGGCTATGGCTACACCTTC.

This chain connects TRBV6-5 to TRBJ1-4; the D is unclear. With 4 bases removed from V and 4 bases from J, the gap between germline ends came to 10 bases. The CDR3 runs 14 residues. The germline gives CDR1 MNHEY, CDR2 SVGAGI. CDR3 loop: CASSSGRLNEKLFF. For the CDR3, the DNA is TGTGCCAGCAGTTCCGGACGGCTTAATGAAAAACTGTTTTTT.

The chain joins TRBV13 to TRBJ2-1; D not certain. The germline gives CDR1 PRHDT, CDR2 FYEKMQ (reference sequence). V lost 5 bases to trimming and J lost 6 bases, with 8 bases between them. This CDR3 has 12 residues. DNA of the CDR3: TGTGCCAGCAGCCCGGGCGGCAATGAGCAGTTCTTC. Translated, it gives CASSPGGNEQFF. Full variable domain (outside the CDR3, taken from reference TRBV13 and TRBJ2-1): AAGVIQSPRHLIKEKRETATLKCYPIPRHDTVYWYQQGPGQDPQFLISFYEKMQSDKGSIPDRFSAQQFSDYHSELNMSSLELGDSALYFCASSPGGNEQFFGPGTRLTVL.

The sample holds one count of this clone. The chain uses TRBV5-4 and TRBJ2-7; 9 positions agree with TRBD2. V lost 1 base and J lost 1; bases outside the gene matches: 3. This CDR3 spans 15 amino acids. Germline CDR1 and CDR2: SGHNT and YYREEE (reference sequence). Here the CDR3 DNA reads TGTGCCAGCAGCTTGCTAGCGGGAAAGTCCTACGAGCAGTACTTC. Translation gives CASSLLAGKSYEQYF.

The J gene is TRBJ2-1, the V gene TRBV30, with TRBD2 matching 9 bases. The germline gives CDR1 GTSNPN, CDR2 SVGIG (reference sequence). The CDR3 is made up of 16 amino acids. V was pared by 3 bases and J by 5 bases, with 11 bases of the junction left unmatched. The CDR3 spells CAWRAGGSGSHNEQFF. CDR3 nucleotide sequence: TGTGCCTGGAGGGCCGGAGGTAGCGGGAGCCACAATGAGCAGTTCTTC.

The J gene is TRBJ1-4, the V gene TRBV27; D gene unclear. V was shortened by 7 bases and J by 0 bases, with 24 bases between the two germline ends. The CDR3 extends over 19 amino acids. Germline V gene data show CDR1 as MNHEY and CDR2 as SMNVEV (reference sequence). The CDR3 reads CASTLRGNPTAATNEKLFF. The CDR3 DNA reads as TGTGCCAGCACCCTGCGGGGTAACCCTACGGCGGCAACTAATGAAAAACTGTTTTTT. Using reference TRBV27 and TRBJ1-4 for the parts outside the CDR3, the full variable domain is EAQVTQNPRYLITVTGKKLTVTCSQNMNHEYMSWYRQDPGLGLRQIYYSMNVEVTDKGDVPEGYKVSRKEKRNFPLILESPSPNQTSLYFCASTLRGNPTAATNEKLFFGSGTQLSVL.

V is TRBV7-9 and J is TRBJ2-2; TRBD1 agrees at 10 bases. V lost 4 bases and J lost 3; bases outside the gene matches: 5. Germline V gene lookup returns CDR1 SEHNR and CDR2 FQNEAQ (reference sequence). This CDR3 has 16 amino acids. The CDR3 here is CASSYYGTGDTGELFF. The CDR3, as DNA: TGTGCCAGCAGCTACTACGGGACAGGGGACACCGGGGAGCTGTTTTTT.

The chain recombines TRBV29-1 with TRBJ2-5; TRBD2 agrees at 7 bases. The length of the CDR3 is 15 residues. Germline CDR1 and CDR2: SQVTM and ANQGSEA. Unmatched junction bases numbered 5, after V lost 1 base and J lost 0 bases. CDR3 protein: CSVEGEGGYQETQYF. The CDR3 DNA reads as TGCAGCGTTGAAGGGGAGGGAGGGTACCAAGAGACCCAGTACTTC.

This clone was observed once. The genes are TRBV19 and TRBJ2-1; 8 positions agree with TRBD2. This CDR3 has 14 amino acids. Germline-derived CDR1 and CDR2 are LNHDA and SQIVND (reference sequence). V gave up 5 bases and J gave up 9 bases; unmatched junction bases: 9. DNA of the CDR3: TGTGCCAGTAGTCACGAGCGGGAGATGAGTGAGCAGTTCTTC. Translation: CASSHEREMSEQFF.

Only a few counts were recorded for this clone. The CDR3 sequence: CASSPGGAEGRQPQHF. For the CDR3, the DNA is TGCGCCAGCAGCCCGGGGGGGGCCGAGGGTAGGCAGCCCCAGCATTTT. The V and J genes are TRBV5-1 and TRBJ1-5, with D perhaps TRBD1 (6 bases). Trimming took 4 bases from V and 7 from J, leaving 21 bases between them. From germline, CDR1 is SGHRS and CDR2 YFSETQ. The CDR3 is made up of 16 amino acids.